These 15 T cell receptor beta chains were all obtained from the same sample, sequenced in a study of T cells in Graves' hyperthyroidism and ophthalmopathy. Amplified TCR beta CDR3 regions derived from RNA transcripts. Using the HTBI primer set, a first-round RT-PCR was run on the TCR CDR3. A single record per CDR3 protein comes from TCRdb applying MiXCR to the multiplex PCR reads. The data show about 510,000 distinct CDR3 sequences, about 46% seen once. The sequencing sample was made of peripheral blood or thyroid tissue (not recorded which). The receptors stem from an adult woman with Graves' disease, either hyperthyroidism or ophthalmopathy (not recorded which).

As DNA, the CDR3 is TGCGCCAGCAGCAAAGGACAGGGGGCGAATTCACCCCTCCACTTT. This gives the protein CASSKGQGANSPLHF. This chain uses TRBV5-1 with TRBJ1-6, with 11 bases fitting TRBD1. CDR1 and CDR2 (germline): SGHRS, YFSETQ. The CDR3 length is 15 residues. With V trimmed by 4 bases and J by 7 bases, 4 bases remained unmatched.

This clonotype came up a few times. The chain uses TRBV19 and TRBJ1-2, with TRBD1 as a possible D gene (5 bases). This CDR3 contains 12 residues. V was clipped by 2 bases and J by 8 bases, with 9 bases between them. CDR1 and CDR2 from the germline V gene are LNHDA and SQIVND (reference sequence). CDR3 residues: CASSIKGRGYTF. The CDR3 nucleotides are TGTGCCAGTAGTATAAAGGGGCGAGGCTACACCTTC.

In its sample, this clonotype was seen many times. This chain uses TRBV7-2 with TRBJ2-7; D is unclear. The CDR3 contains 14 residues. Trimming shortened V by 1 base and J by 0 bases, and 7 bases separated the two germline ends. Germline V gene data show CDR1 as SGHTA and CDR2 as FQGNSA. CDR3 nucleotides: TGTGCCAGCAGCTTAGAGGCTCTCTCCTACGAGCAGTACTTC. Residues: CASSLEALSYEQYF.

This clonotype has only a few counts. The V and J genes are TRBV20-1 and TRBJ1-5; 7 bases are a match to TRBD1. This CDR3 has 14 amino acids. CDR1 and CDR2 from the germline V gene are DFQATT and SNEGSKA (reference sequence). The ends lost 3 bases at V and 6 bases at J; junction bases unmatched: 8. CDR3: CSARGRQGGQPQHF. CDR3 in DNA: TGCAGTGCTAGGGGGAGACAGGGTGGTCAGCCCCAGCATTTT.

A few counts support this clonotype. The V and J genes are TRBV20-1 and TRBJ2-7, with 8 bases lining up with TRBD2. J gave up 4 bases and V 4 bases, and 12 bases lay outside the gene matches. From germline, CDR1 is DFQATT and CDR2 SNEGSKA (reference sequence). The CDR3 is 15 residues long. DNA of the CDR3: TGCAGTGCTACCACTCCGCGGAGCGGGAGATACGAGCAGTACTTC. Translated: CSATTPRSGRYEQYF.

In DNA form, the CDR3 reads TGTGCCAGCAGAGAGACGGTCAGCTCCTATAATTCACCCCTCCACTTT. It codes for CASRETVSSYNSPLHF. The J gene is TRBJ1-6, the V gene TRBV7-8; D ambiguous. V was trimmed by 6 bases and J by 0 bases, leaving 12 bases between them. The CDR3 extends over 16 amino acids. Germline lookup yields CDR1 SGHVS and CDR2 FQNEAQ.

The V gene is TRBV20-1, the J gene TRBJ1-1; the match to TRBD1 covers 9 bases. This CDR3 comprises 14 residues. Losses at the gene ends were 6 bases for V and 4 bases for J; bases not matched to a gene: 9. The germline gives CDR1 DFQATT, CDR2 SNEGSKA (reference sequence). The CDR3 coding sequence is TGCAGTGCCCGGGACAGGGTAGTAAGCACTGAAGCTTTCTTT. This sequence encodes CSARDRVVSTEAFF.

This chain's CDR3 is CASSPSGPPDEQYF. In nucleotides, the CDR3 is TGTGCCAGCAGTCCGAGCGGACCCCCGGACGAGCAGTACTTC. The V call is TRBV7-9, the J call TRBJ2-7; D is possibly TRBD2 (5 bases). V shed 6 bases and J shed 5 bases, with 17 bases lying between them. The germline V gene encodes CDR1 SEHNR and CDR2 FQNEAQ (reference sequence). CDR3 length equals 14 residues.

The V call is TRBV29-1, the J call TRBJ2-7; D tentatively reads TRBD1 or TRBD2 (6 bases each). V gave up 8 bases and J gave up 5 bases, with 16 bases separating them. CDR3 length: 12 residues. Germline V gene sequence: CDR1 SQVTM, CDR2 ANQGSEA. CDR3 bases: TGCAGCCAGGGGACTTCCGCCCACGAGCAGTACTTC. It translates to CSQGTSAHEQYF.

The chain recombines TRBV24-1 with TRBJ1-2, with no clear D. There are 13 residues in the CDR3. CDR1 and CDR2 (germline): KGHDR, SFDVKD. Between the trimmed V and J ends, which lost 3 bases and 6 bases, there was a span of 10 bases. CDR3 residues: CATSDPAVHGYTF. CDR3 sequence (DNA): TGTGCCACCAGTGATCCAGCGGTTCATGGCTACACCTTC.

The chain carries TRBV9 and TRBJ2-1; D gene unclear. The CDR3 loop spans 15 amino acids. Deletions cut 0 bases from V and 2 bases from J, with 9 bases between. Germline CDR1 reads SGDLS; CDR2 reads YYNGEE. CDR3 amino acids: CASSVGLGTYNEQFF. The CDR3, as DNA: TGTGCCAGCAGCGTAGGACTTGGGACCTACAATGAGCAGTTCTTC. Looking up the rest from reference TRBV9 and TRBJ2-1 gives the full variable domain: DSGVTQTPKHLITATGQRVTLRCSPRSGDLSVYWYQQSLDQGLQFLIQYYNGEERAKGNILERFSAQQFPDLHSELNLSSLELGDSALYFCASSVGLGTYNEQFFGPGTRLTVL.

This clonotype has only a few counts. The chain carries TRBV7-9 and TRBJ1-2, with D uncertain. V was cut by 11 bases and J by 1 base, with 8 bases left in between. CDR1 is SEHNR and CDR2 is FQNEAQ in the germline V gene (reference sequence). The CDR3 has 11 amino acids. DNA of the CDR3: TGTGCCGTTGACCATAACTATGGCTACACCTTC. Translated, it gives CAVDHNYGYTF. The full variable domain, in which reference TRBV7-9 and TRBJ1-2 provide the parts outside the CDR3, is DTGVSQNPRHKITKRGQNVTFRCDPISEHNRLYWYRQTLGQGPEFLTYFQNEAQLEKSRLLSDRFSAERPKGSFSTLEIQRTEQGDSAMYLCAVDHNYGYTFGSGTRLTVV.

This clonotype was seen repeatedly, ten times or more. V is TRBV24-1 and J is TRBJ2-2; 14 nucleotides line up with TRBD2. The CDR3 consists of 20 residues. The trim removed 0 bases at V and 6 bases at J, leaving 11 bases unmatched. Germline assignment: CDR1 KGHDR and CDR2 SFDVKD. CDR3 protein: CATSDLPLTSGRAVAGELFF. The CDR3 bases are TGTGCCACCAGTGATTTGCCCTTGACTAGCGGGAGGGCCGTCGCCGGGGAGCTGTTTTTT.

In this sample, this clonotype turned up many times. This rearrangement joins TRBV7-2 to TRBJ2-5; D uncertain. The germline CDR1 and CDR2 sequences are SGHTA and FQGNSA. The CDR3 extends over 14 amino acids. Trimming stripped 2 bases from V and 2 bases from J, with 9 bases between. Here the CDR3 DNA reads TGTGCCAGCAGCTTATGGGCGGATCAAGAGACCCAGTACTTC. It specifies CASSLWADQETQYF.

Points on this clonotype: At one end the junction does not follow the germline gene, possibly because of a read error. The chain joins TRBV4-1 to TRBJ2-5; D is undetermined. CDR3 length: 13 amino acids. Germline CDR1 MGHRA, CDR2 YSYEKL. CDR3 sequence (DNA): TGTGCCAGCAGCCAAGACGATCGCAGGACCCAGTACTTC. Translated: CASSQDDRRTQYF.